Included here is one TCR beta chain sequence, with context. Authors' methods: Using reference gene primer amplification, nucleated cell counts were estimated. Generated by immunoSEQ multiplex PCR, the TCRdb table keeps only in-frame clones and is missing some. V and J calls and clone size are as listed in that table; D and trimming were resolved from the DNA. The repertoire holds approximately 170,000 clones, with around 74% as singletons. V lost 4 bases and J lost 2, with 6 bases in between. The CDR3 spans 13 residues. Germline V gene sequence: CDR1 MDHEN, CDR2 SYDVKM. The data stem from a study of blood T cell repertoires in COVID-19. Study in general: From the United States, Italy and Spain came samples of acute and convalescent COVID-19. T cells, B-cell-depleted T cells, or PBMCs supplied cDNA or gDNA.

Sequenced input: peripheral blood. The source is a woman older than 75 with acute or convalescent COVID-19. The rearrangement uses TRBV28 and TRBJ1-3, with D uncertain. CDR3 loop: CASSSYPGNTIYF. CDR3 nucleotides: TGTGCCAGCAGTTCCTACCCTGGAAACACCATATATTTT.